A single sample is the source of the 22 T cell receptor beta chains below, sequenced in a study of patients and donors after allogeneic stem cell transplantation. Via MiXCR, TCRdb re-called the RT-PCR reads, giving one row per CDR3 protein. Here the sample spans around 30,000 distinct CDR3 sequences, about two fifths being singletons. The specimen sequenced was blood, either unsorted or a sorted T cell fraction (not recorded which). All receptors derive from a human donor who was either an allogeneic HSCT recipient or a stem cell or donor lymphocyte infusion donor (not recorded which). It is not recorded whose cells these are; they may come from a transplant donor.

This clonotype turned up a few times. V usage is TRBV29-1 and J usage is TRBJ2-4; unclear D gene. The V and J ends lost 7 bases and 0 bases respectively, with 7 bases between them. The CDR3 is made up of 12 amino acids. The germline V gene encodes CDR1 SQVTM and CDR2 ANQGSEA. The CDR3: CSGTVAKNIQYF. The CDR3 nucleotides read TGCAGCGGGACCGTAGCCAAAAACATTCAGTACTTC. Based on the CDR3 plus reference TRBV29-1 and TRBJ2-4, the full variable domain is SAVISQKPSRDICQRGTSLTIQCQVDSQVTMMFWYRQQPGQSLTLIATANQGSEATYESGFVIDKFPISRPNLTFSTLTVSNMSPEDSSIYLCSGTVAKNIQYFGAGTRLSVL.

The chain carries TRBV29-1 and TRBJ1-2, with TRBD1 as a possible D gene (5 bases). The germline gives CDR1 SQVTM, CDR2 ANQGSEA. Trimming stripped 7 bases from V and 8 bases from J, with 14 bases between. CDR3 size: 11 residues. The CDR3 nucleotides read TGCAGCGGGGGCGACACTCGGGGCTACACCTTC. Translating it yields CSGGDTRGYTF.

This clonotype was observed a few times. The chain is built from TRBV9 and TRBJ1-2; 7 bases fit TRBD1. The V segment lost 7 bases and the J segment 7 bases; nucleotides outside the gene matches: 10. The CDR3 spans 13 residues. Germline-derived CDR1 and CDR2 are SGDLS and YYNGEE. The CDR3 reads CASHHRDRGGYTF. CDR3 in DNA: TGTGCCAGCCATCATAGGGACAGAGGTGGCTACACCTTC.

The gene calls are TRBV20-1 and TRBJ1-1; D is perhaps TRBD1 (6 bases). CDR1 and CDR2 (germline): DFQATT, SNEGSKA (reference sequence). This CDR3 contains 14 residues. Trimming removed 4 bases from V and 3 bases from J, with 15 bases in between. The CDR3, as DNA: TGCAGTGCTACCCAACCAGGGGCCTACACTGAAGCTTTCTTT. Residues: CSATQPGAYTEAFF.

This clonotype was counted a few times. The rearrangement joins TRBV4-3 to TRBJ2-2, with D perhaps matching TRBD1 (6 bases). CDR1 and CDR2 (germline): LGHNA, YSLEER. Trimming removed 0 bases at V and 6 bases at J, with 11 bases between. The CDR3 totals 15 residues. CDR3 region: CASSQDHRVSGELFF. CDR3 bases: TGCGCCAGCAGCCAAGACCACAGGGTCTCCGGGGAGCTGTTTTTT.

Only a few counts were recorded for this clonotype. The chain couples TRBV20-1 to TRBJ1-1; D possibly corresponds to TRBD1 (5 bases). The V gene lost 4 bases and the J gene lost 0 bases, with 9 bases spanning the gap. The CDR3 sequence is 13 residues long. Germline CDR1 reads DFQATT; CDR2 reads SNEGSKA (reference sequence). CDR3 amino acids: CSAIRQLNTEAFF. CDR3 bases: TGCAGTGCTATCAGACAGCTGAACACTGAAGCTTTCTTT.

The CDR3 coding sequence is TGCAGCGTTGCGCCTTGGAGGTTAGCGGGAGACGAGCAGTACTTC. It yields the protein CSVAPWRLAGDEQYF. The V and J genes are TRBV29-1 and TRBJ2-7, with TRBD2 matching 9 bases. The CDR3 covers 15 residues. Trimming removed 4 bases from V and 5 bases from J; junction bases left unmatched: 12. CDR1 and CDR2 from the germline V gene are SQVTM and ANQGSEA.

As regards this clonotype: Because the CDR3's place on the DNA is in doubt, the DNA is left out and the CDR3 is given as listed by TCRdb. The chain links TRBV12-3 or TRBV12-4 to TRBJ1-4. The CDR3 comprises 16 residues, both ends counted. The CDR3 spells CASSFHFGKGIEKLFF.

The V call is TRBV24-1, the J call TRBJ1-5, with D perhaps matching TRBD1 (5 bases). Germline-derived CDR1 and CDR2 are KGHDR and SFDVKD. The CDR3 loop spans 14 amino acids. Trimming left V 3 bases short and J 6 bases short, with 11 bases between. In DNA form, the CDR3 reads TGTGCCACCAGTGATGCCAGGGCGGGTCAGCCCCAGCATTTT. This gives the protein CATSDARAGQPQHF.

This clonotype has more than one count but fewer than ten. The chain links TRBV12-3 or TRBV12-4 to TRBJ2-1, with D perhaps matching TRBD2 (5 bases). Trimming pared 5 bases from V and 1 base from J, leaving 12 bases between. The CDR3 spans 15 residues. For the CDR3, the DNA is TGTGCCAGCAGTCGAGGGAGAGGGTCCTACAATGAGCAGTTCTTC. This gives the protein CASSRGRGSYNEQFF.

The CDR3 spells CASSRQGHYGYTF. The CDR3 DNA reads TGTGCCAGCAGTCGACAGGGACACTATGGCTACACCTTC. The chain joins TRBV27 to TRBJ1-2; 7 bases agree with TRBD1. The CDR3 has 13 residues. From germline, CDR1 is MNHEY and CDR2 SMNVEV (reference sequence). J gave up 3 bases and V 5 bases, and 3 bases lay outside the gene matches.

The J gene is TRBJ1-3, the V gene TRBV29-1, with unresolved D. The CDR3 runs 13 residues. The germline V gene encodes CDR1 SQVTM and CDR2 ANQGSEA. V was trimmed by 7 bases and J by 0 bases, leaving 10 bases between them. The DNA for the CDR3 is TGCAGCGCCGTAGGAATCTCTGGAAACACCATATATTTT. Its protein is CSAVGISGNTIYF.

J is TRBJ2-1 and V is TRBV4-3; 10 nucleotides line up with TRBD2. The germline CDR1 and CDR2 sequences are LGHNA and YSLEER. The CDR3 is 18 residues long. The junction had 7 bases not matched to a gene; V was cut back by 0 bases and J by 2 bases. The CDR3 DNA reads TGCGCCAGCAGCCAAGATTCCCTAGCGGGAGCGGCCTACAATGAGCAGTTCTTC. Its protein is CASSQDSLAGAAYNEQFF.

The chain links TRBV2 to TRBJ2-3; no clear D. The CDR3 contains 16 residues. Trimming removed 6 bases from V and 1 base from J, with 17 bases in between. Germline V CDR1 and CDR2: SNHLY, FYNNEI. The CDR3 DNA follows: TGTGCCAGCAGGCAATATTGGTTCGCGCGCACAGATACGCAGTATTTT. This codes for CASRQYWFARTDTQYF. Complete variable domain (other parts from reference TRBV2 and TRBJ2-3): EPEVTQTPSHQVTQMGQEVILRCVPISNHLYFYWYRQILGQKVEFLVSFYNNEISEKSEIFDDQFSVERPDGSNFTLKIRSTKLEDSAMYFCASRQYWFARTDTQYFGPGTRLTVL.

This clonotype was observed a few times. The chain has TRBV7-8 and TRBJ2-5, with a possible D match to TRBD2 (6 bases). Germline V gives CDR1 SGHVS, CDR2 FQNEAQ. V gave up 5 bases and J gave up 1 base, with 8 bases separating them. The CDR3 consists of 13 residues. The CDR3 reads CASSLGLQETQYF. The CDR3 region has the DNA TGTGCCAGCAGCCTGGGACTCCAAGAGACCCAGTACTTC.

This clonotype has just one count. The chain joins TRBV7-9 to TRBJ2-2, with TRBD2 as a possible D gene (6 bases). The CDR3 is 16 residues long. Germline V gene data show CDR1 as SEHNR and CDR2 as FQNEAQ (reference sequence). V gave up 5 bases and J gave up 5 bases, with 18 bases separating them. The CDR3 loop is CASSPLATRPTGELFF. CDR3 nucleotide sequence: TGTGCCAGCAGCCCTCTAGCGACCCGACCTACCGGGGAGCTGTTTTTT.

The gene calls are TRBV5-1 and TRBJ2-3, with TRBD2 matching 9 bases. With V trimmed by 0 bases and J by 0 bases, 2 bases remained unmatched. Germline lookup yields CDR1 SGHRS and CDR2 YFSETQ. CDR3 size: 16 residues. The CDR3 DNA reads as TGCGCCAGCAGCTTGGGACTAGCGGACAGCACAGATACGCAGTATTTT. Amino acids: CASSLGLADSTDTQYF.

This clonotype was found once. The rearrangement uses TRBV13 and TRBJ2-7; 12 bases fit TRBD2. This CDR3 spans 15 amino acids. Trimming took 6 bases from V and 6 from J; bases not matched to a gene: 9. The germline V gene encodes CDR1 PRHDT and CDR2 FYEKMQ (reference sequence). CDR3 amino acids: CASSFMTSGRGEQYF. DNA for the CDR3: TGTGCCAGCAGTTTTATGACTAGCGGGAGAGGCGAGCAGTACTTC.

This chain uses TRBV14 with TRBJ1-2, with D unclear. The CDR3 sequence is 15 residues long. The germline V gene has CDR1 SGHDN and CDR2 FVKESK. Between the trimmed V and J ends, which lost 0 bases and 3 bases, there was a span of 11 bases. DNA for the CDR3: TGTGCCAGCAGCCAAGAAAGGAGTACAGACTATGGCTACACCTTC. Its protein is CASSQERSTDYGYTF.

This sequence joins TRBV4-3 and TRBJ2-7, with D unresolved. The germline V and J ends were trimmed by 4 bases and 2 bases, with 12 bases remaining between them. The CDR3 consists of 14 residues. Germline V gives CDR1 LGHNA, CDR2 YSLEER. CDR3 in DNA: TGCGCCAGCAGCCGACGCCGAGGAACCTACGAGCAGTACTTC. Protein product: CASSRRRGTYEQYF.

V gene TRBV4-1 combines with J gene TRBJ2-7, with 9 bases fitting TRBD2. Germline V gene data show CDR1 as MGHRA and CDR2 as YSYEKL. Trimming took 0 bases from V and 3 from J; bases not matched to a gene: 9. This CDR3 comprises 17 residues. The CDR3 DNA reads TGCGCCAGCAGCCAAGATTCGCGGCTAGCGGGAATCTACGAGCAGTACTTC. The encoded protein is CASSQDSRLAGIYEQYF.

The rearrangement joins TRBV20-1 to TRBJ2-1; 11 nucleotides line up with TRBD2. Per the germline V gene, CDR1 is DFQATT and CDR2 is SNEGSKA (reference sequence). CDR3 length: 15 residues. The V and J ends lost 6 bases and 4 bases, in that order; junction bases with no gene match: 8. The CDR3 protein is CSAPLAGVKYNEQFF. CDR3 nucleotide sequence: TGCAGTGCGCCACTAGCGGGAGTTAAGTACAATGAGCAGTTCTTC.